This TCR beta chain was profiled in a study of control samples from healthy donors and cancer patients. This clone was observed a handful of times. Data came from immunoSEQ multiplex PCR; TCRdb stores just in-frame clones and leaves some out. The sample carries about 100,000 clones, about 86% recorded once. The V segment lost 0 bases and the J segment 7 bases; nucleotides outside the gene matches: 6. From germline, CDR1 is SEHNR and CDR2 FQNEAQ (reference sequence). This CDR3 region has 16 residues. The chain employs TRBV7-9 and TRBJ2-1; 10 bases match TRBD2. Sequencing was done on a sample of blood. This TCR came from a young man in good health. The CDR3 loop is CASSLAGTSDRNEQFF. The DNA for the CDR3 is TGTGCCAGCAGCTTAGCCGGGACTAGCGACCGAAATGAGCAGTTCTTC.